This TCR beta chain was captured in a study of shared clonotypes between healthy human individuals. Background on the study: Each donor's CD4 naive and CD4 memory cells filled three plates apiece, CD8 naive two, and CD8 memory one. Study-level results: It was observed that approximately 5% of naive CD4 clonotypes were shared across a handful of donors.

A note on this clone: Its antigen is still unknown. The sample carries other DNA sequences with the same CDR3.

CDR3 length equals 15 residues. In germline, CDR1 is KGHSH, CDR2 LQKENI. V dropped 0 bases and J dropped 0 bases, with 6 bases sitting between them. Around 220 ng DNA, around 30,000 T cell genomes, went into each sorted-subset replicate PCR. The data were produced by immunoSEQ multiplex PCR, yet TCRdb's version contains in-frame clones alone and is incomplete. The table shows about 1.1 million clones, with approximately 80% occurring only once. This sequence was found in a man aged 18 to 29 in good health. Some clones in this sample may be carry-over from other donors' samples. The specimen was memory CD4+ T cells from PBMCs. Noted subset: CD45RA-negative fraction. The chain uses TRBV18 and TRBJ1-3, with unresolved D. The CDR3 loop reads CASSPPGYSGNTIYF. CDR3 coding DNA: TGTGCCAGCTCACCACCGGGGTACTCTGGAAACACCATATATTTT.